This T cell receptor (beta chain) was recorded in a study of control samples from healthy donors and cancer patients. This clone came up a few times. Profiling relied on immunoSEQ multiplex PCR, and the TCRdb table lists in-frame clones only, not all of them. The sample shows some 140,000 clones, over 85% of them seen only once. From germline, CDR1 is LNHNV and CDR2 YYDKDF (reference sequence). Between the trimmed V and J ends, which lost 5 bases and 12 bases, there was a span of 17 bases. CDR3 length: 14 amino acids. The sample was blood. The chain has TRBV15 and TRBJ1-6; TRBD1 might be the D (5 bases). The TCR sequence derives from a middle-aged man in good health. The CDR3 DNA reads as TGTGCCACCAGCTCTCTTGGGGGAGGAGGACCCCTCCACTTT. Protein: CATSSLGGGGPLHF.